Each of the 25 T cell receptor beta chains below was sequenced from the same sample in a study of T-cell memory formation after mild COVID-19. TCRdb re-derived calls from the 5' RACE reads in MiXCR, one entry per CDR3 protein. Of about 310,000 distinct CDR3 sequences detected, approximately 15% appear once; the ten largest clones hold around 23%. Sequenced sample: PBMCs or a T cell subset sorted from them (not recorded which). These receptors were collected from a man aged 18 to 35 who had mild COVID-19 (a few samples of this study predate the infection). Cell type and time point are not known.

This clonotype was seen a few times. This sequence joins TRBV27 and TRBJ1-5, with D perhaps matching TRBD1 (5 bases). CDR3 size: 14 residues. Germline V lookup: CDR1 MNHEY, CDR2 SMNVEV (reference sequence). V lost 2 bases and J lost 2, with 7 bases in between. CDR3 in amino acids: CASSLLTGNQPQHF. DNA of the CDR3: TGTGCCAGCAGTTTACTGACAGGCAATCAGCCCCAGCATTTT.

This clonotype was seen a handful of times. This rearrangement joins TRBV25-1 to TRBJ2-1; 10 nucleotides line up with TRBD2. V lost 2 bases and J lost 5; bases outside the gene matches: 6. The CDR3 has 16 residues. CDR1 and CDR2 (germline): MGHDK, SYGVNS. The CDR3 region has the DNA TGTGCCAGCAGTGAACCCCCTAGCGGGGGTCACAATGAGCAGTTCTTC. Protein sequence: CASSEPPSGGHNEQFF.

V usage is TRBV11-2 and J usage is TRBJ2-3, with D uncertain. V gave up 5 bases and J gave up 0 bases, with 12 bases separating them. The CDR3 spans 15 residues. The germline V gene encodes CDR1 SGHAT and CDR2 FQNNGV. The CDR3 bases are TGTGCCAGCAGCCCATGGCACCGAAGCACAGATACGCAGTATTTT. Translating gives CASSPWHRSTDTQYF.

The chain has TRBV6-2 or TRBV6-3 and TRBJ1-6; weak D call: TRBD1 (5 bases). Deletions cut 7 bases from V and 4 bases from J, with 14 bases between. Germline loops: CDR1 MNHEY, CDR2 SVGEGT. The CDR3 length is 15 residues. CDR3 coding DNA: TGTGCCAGCATCGGACGGGGGGGATATAATTCACCCCTCCACTTT. Translating it yields CASIGRGGYNSPLHF.

The chain joins TRBV9 to TRBJ2-7; D might be TRBD1 (5 bases). V was shortened by 3 bases and J by 5 bases, with 15 bases between the two germline ends. Germline CDR1 reads SGDLS; CDR2 reads YYNGEE. The CDR3 has 14 amino acids. CDR3 sequence: CASSEGSLRDEQYF. CDR3 coding DNA: TGTGCCAGCAGCGAGGGGTCTCTACGTGACGAGCAGTACTTC. Full variable domain (outside the CDR3, taken from reference TRBV9 and TRBJ2-7): DSGVTQTPKHLITATGQRVTLRCSPRSGDLSVYWYQQSLDQGLQFLIQYYNGEERAKGNILERFSAQQFPDLHSELNLSSLELGDSALYFCASSEGSLRDEQYFGPGTRLTVT.

The rearrangement joins TRBV7-2 to TRBJ2-5; perhaps TRBD1 as D (5 bases). Trimming shortened V by 2 bases and J by 5 bases, and 12 bases separated the two germline ends. CDR1 and CDR2 from the germline V gene are SGHTA and FQGNSA. The CDR3 sequence is 14 residues long. In DNA form, the CDR3 reads TGTGCCAGCAGCTTAAGGGGCGAGTGGGAGACCCAGTACTTC. Amino acids: CASSLRGEWETQYF.

This clonotype was found a few times. The chain is built from TRBV12-3 or TRBV12-4 and TRBJ2-1; no clear D gene. This CDR3 has 11 residues. Trimming stripped 6 bases from V and 9 bases from J, with 9 bases between. CDR3 in amino acids: CASSQHGEQFF. CDR3 nucleotides: TGTGCCAGCAGCCAACACGGTGAGCAGTTCTTC.

This clonotype appeared a few times. The rearrangement joins TRBV28 to TRBJ1-5; D remains ambiguous. Trimming cost V 9 bases and J 4 bases, with 10 bases left between them. This CDR3 contains 12 residues. The germline V gene has CDR1 MDHEN and CDR2 SYDVKM. The CDR3 sequence: CASKLSNQPQHF. In DNA form, the CDR3 reads TGTGCCAGTAAGCTGTCGAATCAGCCCCAGCATTTT. Together with reference TRBV28 and TRBJ1-5, the CDR3 gives the full variable domain: DVKVTQSSRYLVKRTGEKVFLECVQDMDHENMFWYRQDPGLGLRLIYFSYDVKMKEKGDIPEGYSVSREKKERFSLILESASTNQTSMYLCASKLSNQPQHFGDGTRLSIL.

This clonotype appeared a few times. The rearrangement uses TRBV28 and TRBJ2-5; 9 bases fit TRBD1. The CDR3 loop spans 17 amino acids. Per germline, CDR1 MDHEN and CDR2 SYDVKM. J gave up 4 bases and V 7 bases, and 16 bases lay outside the gene matches. CDR3 protein: CASTLRAWDRVGETQYF. CDR3 nucleotide sequence: TGTGCCAGCACCCTCCGGGCTTGGGACAGGGTGGGAGAGACCCAGTACTTC.

The rearrangement joins TRBV29-1 to TRBJ2-1; D possibly uses TRBD1 or TRBD2 (5 bases each). V shed 8 bases and J shed 8 bases, with 13 bases lying between them. Germline CDR1 and CDR2: SQVTM and ANQGSEA. CDR3 size: 11 residues. CDR3 amino acids: CSSGTSYEQFF. As DNA, the CDR3 is TGCAGCTCTGGGACGTCGTATGAGCAGTTCTTC.

This clonotype appeared many times. The chain joins TRBV4-2 to TRBJ1-2, with D possibly TRBD1 on 5 matching bases. The CDR3 contains 15 residues. The ends were cut back, 0 bases at V and 4 bases at J, with 12 bases in the middle. Germline lookup yields CDR1 LGHNA and CDR2 YNFKEQ. The CDR3 reads CASSQDPGGTYGYTF. In DNA form, the CDR3 reads TGTGCCAGCAGCCAAGATCCTGGGGGTACCTATGGCTACACCTTC.

A few counts support this clonotype. In nucleotides, the CDR3 is TGCGCCAGCAGCCGTGGGACCACGCGGACTGAAGCTTTCTTT. Its translation is CASSRGTTRTEAFF. V and J are TRBV4-3 and TRBJ1-1; maybe TRBD1 (5 bases). With 4 bases removed from V and 5 bases from J, the gap between germline ends came to 14 bases. This CDR3 is built from 14 residues. Germline V gives CDR1 LGHNA, CDR2 YSLEER.

The table lists this clonotype with a few counts. The V and J genes are TRBV7-9 and TRBJ1-2, with 11 bases fitting TRBD1. V lost 4 bases, J lost 5 bases, and 9 bases stayed unmatched. The V gene's germline CDR1 is SEHNR and CDR2 FQNEAQ (reference sequence). The CDR3 covers 16 residues. The CDR3 here is CASSSWTGGASYGYTF. The CDR3 coding sequence is TGTGCCAGCAGCTCGTGGACAGGGGGCGCCTCTTATGGCTACACCTTC.

The J gene is TRBJ1-1, the V gene TRBV7-9, with 7 positions matching TRBD1. The germline V gene has CDR1 SEHNR and CDR2 FQNEAQ (reference sequence). J gave up 2 bases and V 4 bases, and 4 bases lay outside the gene matches. This CDR3 region has 14 residues. The CDR3 DNA reads as TGTGCCAGCAGCTCCCGAGGGGGCAACACTGAAGCTTTCTTT. Protein product: CASSSRGGNTEAFF.

A few counts support this clonotype. This chain joins TRBV5-1 and TRBJ2-7, with TRBD2 matching over 9 bases. The CDR3 covers 15 residues. J gave up 2 bases and V 9 bases, and 12 bases lay outside the gene matches. Germline V gives CDR1 SGHRS, CDR2 YFSETQ. The CDR3 loop reads CATRRSSGGTYEQYF. The CDR3 nucleotides read TGCGCCACCCGGAGGAGCAGCGGGGGGACCTACGAGCAGTACTTC.

A word on this clonotype: A junction boundary mismatches the germline segment, possibly from a read error. V usage is TRBV20-1 and J usage is TRBJ1-5; D is perhaps TRBD1 (5 bases). The CDR3 is made up of 12 amino acids. Germline lookup yields CDR1 DFQATT and CDR2 SNEGSKA (reference sequence). CDR3 protein: CSVRTGDQPQHF. DNA of the CDR3: TGCAGTGTTAGAACAGGCGATCAGCCCCAGCATTTT.

The rearrangement links TRBV4-2 to TRBJ2-1; 8 nucleotides align to TRBD2. Unmatched junction bases numbered 10, after V lost 4 bases and J lost 8 bases. CDR1 and CDR2 (germline): LGHNA, YNFKEQ. The CDR3 covers 15 residues. The CDR3, as DNA: TGTGCCAGCAGCCCGAGACTAGCGAGTAACTATGAGCAGTTCTTC. Encoded protein: CASSPRLASNYEQFF.

This clonotype has a count of ten or more. Written as DNA, the CDR3 is TGTGCCAGCAGTGAAACTGCAGAAGGGGACTATGGCTACACCTTC. It is translated as CASSETAEGDYGYTF. The rearrangement links TRBV25-1 to TRBJ1-2; a possible D gene is TRBD1 (5 bases). Germline assignment: CDR1 MGHDK and CDR2 SYGVNS. V was trimmed by 2 bases and J by 3 bases, leaving 13 bases between them. The CDR3 covers 15 residues.

This clonotype was detected only a few times. The CDR3 coding sequence is TGTGCCAGCAGTTACTCGATCAACAGGGCATCCTATGGCTACACCTTC. This gives the protein CASSYSINRASYGYTF. The chain joins TRBV6-5 to TRBJ1-2; tentatively, D is TRBD1 (6 bases). The CDR3 runs 16 residues. Germline V gene data show CDR1 as MNHEY and CDR2 as SVGAGI. The germline V and J ends were trimmed by 0 bases and 4 bases, with 15 bases remaining between them.

The chain joins TRBV6-2 or TRBV6-3 to TRBJ1-1, with TRBD1 as a possible D gene (5 bases). Germline V CDR1 and CDR2: MNHEY, SVGEGT. Trimming took 7 bases from V and 0 from J, leaving 15 bases between them. The CDR3 sequence is 15 residues long. The chain's CDR3 is CASIQGGRMNTEAFF. The CDR3 DNA is TGTGCCAGCATCCAGGGAGGGCGCATGAACACTGAAGCTTTCTTT.

This clonotype was observed a few times. J is TRBJ2-5 and V is TRBV4-1, with D unclear. Germline lookup yields CDR1 MGHRA and CDR2 YSYEKL. Trimming took 1 base from V and 9 from J, leaving 21 bases between them. This CDR3 is built from 16 residues. CDR3 in amino acids: CASSQVPVGPSGPQYF. The CDR3 region has the DNA TGCGCCAGCAGCCAAGTCCCGGTTGGACCCAGTGGGCCCCAGTACTTC.

The chain links TRBV15 to TRBJ1-2; D remains ambiguous. Germline V gene sequence: CDR1 LNHNV, CDR2 YYDKDF (reference sequence). V gave up 1 base and J gave up 10 bases, with 10 bases separating them. CDR3 length equals 12 residues. DNA for the CDR3: TGTGCCACCAGCAGAGGCGGGAGCCTCTACACCTTC. Translation: CATSRGGSLYTF.

The chain employs TRBV18 and TRBJ1-1; TRBD1 agrees at 7 bases. The CDR3 length is 16 residues. V gave up 6 bases and J gave up 4 bases; unmatched junction bases: 14. Germline-derived CDR1 and CDR2 are KGHSH and LQKENI. The CDR3 spells CASSPTTGIMATEAFF. The CDR3 DNA follows: TGTGCCAGCTCCCCCACGACAGGGATCATGGCCACTGAAGCTTTCTTT.

This clonotype was seen a handful of times. The chain carries TRBV4-3 and TRBJ2-5, with D uncertain. Germline CDR1 reads LGHNA; CDR2 reads YSLEER. The CDR3 totals 14 residues. Trimming removed 4 bases at V and 4 bases at J, with 13 bases between. Here the CDR3 reads CASSPDLPGETQYF. Written as DNA, the CDR3 is TGCGCCAGCAGCCCGGACCTACCGGGAGAGACCCAGTACTTC.

This rearrangement joins TRBV15 to TRBJ1-2, with 8 bases lining up with TRBD1. The V and J ends lost 8 bases and 9 bases, in that order; junction bases with no gene match: 11. This CDR3 spans 13 amino acids. The germline V gene has CDR1 LNHNV and CDR2 YYDKDF (reference sequence). The CDR3 DNA is TGTGCCACCCGATTCCAGGGGGCTATACGCTACACCTTC. Translation: CATRFQGAIRYTF.